This section outlines one T cell receptor beta chain sequence together with its context. V shed 3 bases and J 6 bases; nucleotides not matched to a gene: 9. Germline V gives CDR1 SGHDT, CDR2 YYEEEE. The CDR3 has 15 amino acids. Produced via immunoSEQ multiplex PCR; TCRdb's table is partial and in-frame only. The profile shows around 76,000 clones, approximately 83% of them singletons. This sample is part of a study of blood T cell repertoires in COVID-19. What was sequenced was peripheral blood. V and J are TRBV5-6 and TRBJ2-4, with 7 bases matching TRBD2. This receptor was identified in a man between 25 and 39 years old with COVID-19, enrolled during active disease. CDR3 nucleotide sequence: TGTGCCAGCAGCTCTCTGACTAGCAACAGAAACATTCAGTACTTC. It codes for CASSSLTSNRNIQYF.